Following are 20 T cell receptor beta chains from one sample sequenced in a study of graft-versus-host responses after intestinal transplantation. Assay used: immunoSEQ multiplex PCR; TCRdb lists only in-frame clones, some missing. The table records about 11,000 clones, approximately 33% of them present only once. The sample here was alloreactive CD4+ T cells from a mixed lymphocyte reaction culture, taken before transplantation. The subset here: CFSE-low proliferating T cells sorted from roughly 6-day pre-transplant mixed lymphocyte reaction (GvH or HvG direction). All receptors derive from a human patient who was an organ donor for intestinal transplantation.

The chain combines TRBV5-4 with TRBJ2-3; TRBD2 might be the D (6 bases). Deletions cut 5 bases from V and 4 bases from J, with 17 bases between. Germline CDR1 is SGHNT and CDR2 is YYREEE (reference sequence). This CDR3 has 15 residues. In DNA, the CDR3 is TGTGCCAGCAGTCCCGCATCGCGGGGAGCAGATACGCAGTATTTT. Encoded protein: CASSPASRGADTQYF.

By frequency in the sample, this clone is medium-sized. The gene calls are TRBV11-2 and TRBJ1-5, with D perhaps TRBD1 (5 bases). V lost 1 base to trimming and J lost 6 bases, with 10 bases between them. The germline gives CDR1 SGHAT, CDR2 FQNNGV. This CDR3 has 14 amino acids. Here the CDR3 reads CASSLAGGTQPQHF. CDR3 bases: TGTGCCAGCAGCTTAGCAGGAGGGACTCAGCCCCAGCATTTT.

This chain joins TRBV28 and TRBJ1-6, with D possibly TRBD1 on 6 matching bases. In germline, CDR1 is MDHEN, CDR2 SYDVKM. The CDR3 consists of 16 residues. V was shortened by 5 bases and J by 7 bases, with 18 bases between the two germline ends. The chain's CDR3 is CASSLLGGSANSPLHF. The CDR3 DNA reads as TGTGCCAGCAGTCTCTTAGGGGGTTCGGCAAATTCACCCCTCCACTTT. Together with reference TRBV28 and TRBJ1-6, the CDR3 gives the full variable domain: DVKVTQSSRYLVKRTGEKVFLECVQDMDHENMFWYRQDPGLGLRLIYFSYDVKMKEKGDIPEGYSVSREKKERFSLILESASTNQTSMYLCASSLLGGSANSPLHFGNGTRLTVT.

The chain combines TRBV2 with TRBJ2-3, with 8 positions matching TRBD2. The CDR3 length is 13 residues. Trimming removed 6 bases from V and 5 bases from J; junction bases left unmatched: 4. From germline, CDR1 is SNHLY and CDR2 FYNNEI. DNA of the CDR3: TGTGCCAGCAGGGGGACTAGATTAGATACGCAGTATTTT. Its protein product is CASRGTRLDTQYF.

The chain couples TRBV5-1 to TRBJ2-1, with TRBD2 as a possible D gene (7 bases). V was clipped by 0 bases and J by 3 bases, with 13 bases between them. CDR1 is SGHRS, CDR2 YFSETQ, per germline. The CDR3 has 16 residues. CDR3 protein: CASSLAAGALYNEQFF. In DNA, the CDR3 is TGCGCCAGCAGCTTGGCCGCGGGGGCCCTCTACAATGAGCAGTTCTTC. The variable domain in full, with the rest retrieved from reference TRBV5-1 and TRBJ2-1, is KAGVTQTPRYLIKTRGQQVTLSCSPISGHRSVSWYQQTPGQGLQFLFEYFSETQRNKGNFPGRFSGRQFSNSRSEMNVSTLELGDSALYLCASSLAAGALYNEQFFGPGTRLTVL.

This rearrangement joins TRBV2 to TRBJ1-2; 8 nucleotides align to TRBD1. V dropped 6 bases and J dropped 2; count of bases not matched to a gene: 2. CDR1 and CDR2 from the germline V gene are SNHLY and FYNNEI. CDR3 length: 13 residues. CDR3 nucleotide sequence: TGTGCCAGCAGCTGGGACAGGAACTATGGCTACACCTTC. Translation: CASSWDRNYGYTF.

This chain connects TRBV19 to TRBJ2-6; D call uncertain. The CDR3 is 14 residues long. V gave up 3 bases and J gave up 3 bases, with 6 bases separating them. From germline, CDR1 is LNHDA and CDR2 SQIVND (reference sequence). CDR3 protein: CASSIRYGANVLTF. CDR3 in DNA: TGTGCCAGTAGTATCAGATATGGGGCCAACGTCCTGACTTTC.

J is TRBJ1-4 and V is TRBV28; maybe TRBD1 (6 bases). Trimming took 10 bases from V and 8 from J, leaving 20 bases between them. The CDR3 runs to 14 residues. CDR1 MDHEN and CDR2 SYDVKM come from the germline V gene. In nucleotides, the CDR3 is TGTGCCACCGCGAAAGGGGGTAGGGGGGAAAAACTGTTTTTT. This encodes CATAKGGRGEKLFF. Filled out from reference TRBV28 and TRBJ1-4, the complete variable domain reads DVKVTQSSRYLVKRTGEKVFLECVQDMDHENMFWYRQDPGLGLRLIYFSYDVKMKEKGDIPEGYSVSREKKERFSLILESASTNQTSMYLCATAKGGRGEKLFFGSGTQLSVL.

This chain uses TRBV2 with TRBJ2-3; 7 nucleotides line up with TRBD2. The CDR3 is 12 residues long. Per the germline V gene, CDR1 is SNHLY and CDR2 is FYNNEI. V shed 8 bases and J 3 bases; nucleotides not matched to a gene: 2. CDR3 in amino acids: CASELATDTQYF. DNA of the CDR3: TGTGCCAGCGAACTAGCGACAGATACGCAGTATTTT.

This clone was picked up one time. CDR3 protein: CASGWGGNQPQHF. In nucleotides, the CDR3 is TGTGCTAGTGGTTGGGGGGGGAATCAGCCCCAGCATTTT. The chain joins TRBV12-5 to TRBJ1-5; TRBD1 might be the D (5 bases). The CDR3 extends over 13 amino acids. CDR1 is LGHNT and CDR2 is FRNRAP in the germline V gene. Trimming removed 4 bases from V and 4 bases from J, with 8 bases in between.

This clone was counted only a few times. This chain uses TRBV27 with TRBJ1-1; 8 bases are a match to TRBD1. The germline V gene encodes CDR1 MNHEY and CDR2 SMNVEV (reference sequence). The CDR3 runs to 14 residues. Trimming at V came to 6 bases and at J to 1 base, leaving 4 bases not matched to a gene. DNA of the CDR3: TGTGCCAGCAGGCGGACAGGGAGGAACACTGAAGCTTTCTTT. Translating gives CASRRTGRNTEAFF.

This clone came up once. This chain uses TRBV19 with TRBJ2-1; 12 bases map to TRBD2. The germline V gene has CDR1 LNHDA and CDR2 SQIVND (reference sequence). CDR3 length equals 16 residues. Trimming took 4 bases from V and 6 from J; bases not matched to a gene: 7. CDR3 DNA: TGTGCCAGTAGTACGAACGGACTAGCGGGGAGCAATGAGCAGTTCTTC. Protein product: CASSTNGLAGSNEQFF. Drawing the rest from reference TRBV19 and TRBJ2-1, the complete variable domain is DGGITQSPKYLFRKEGQNVTLSCEQNLNHDAMYWYRQDPGQGLRLIYYSQIVNDFQKGDIAEGYSVSREKKESFPLTVTSAQKNPTAFYLCASSTNGLAGSNEQFFGPGTRLTVL.

This clone was found a few times. The chain combines TRBV2 with TRBJ2-5; 11 positions match TRBD1. V was pared by 7 bases and J by 5 bases, with 9 bases of the junction left unmatched. The CDR3 is made up of 15 amino acids. Germline CDR1 is SNHLY and CDR2 is FYNNEI. DNA for the CDR3: TGTGCCAGCACTCCCCCAGGGACAGGGGGGGAGACCCAGTACTTC. It translates to CASTPPGTGGETQYF.

CDR3 residues: CASSLAIAGGTSTDTQYF. In DNA form, the CDR3 reads TGCGCCAGCAGCTTGGCGATAGCGGGGGGGACTAGCACAGATACGCAGTATTTT. The rearrangement uses TRBV5-1 and TRBJ2-3; 11 nucleotides align to TRBD2. The germline V gene encodes CDR1 SGHRS and CDR2 YFSETQ. The CDR3 covers 18 residues. V was clipped by 0 bases and J by 0 bases; unmatched bases: 6.

CDR3 coding DNA: TGTGCCAGCAGCCTGTACCTGGGACTAGCGGGGACATGGGGAGAGACCCAGTACTTC. The encoded protein is CASSLYLGLAGTWGETQYF. The rearrangement links TRBV7-2 to TRBJ2-5; 13 nucleotides agree with TRBD2. Trimming at V came to 5 bases and at J to 4 bases, leaving 16 bases not matched to a gene. The CDR3 is 19 amino acids. Germline assignment: CDR1 SGHTA and CDR2 FQGNSA.

This clone turned up a few times. The V and J genes are TRBV4-2 and TRBJ2-1; maybe TRBD1 (6 bases). Trimming took off 4 bases at V and 0 bases at J, with 25 bases between the two ends. Germline values: CDR1 LGHNA, CDR2 YNFKEQ. This CDR3 has 20 amino acids. In nucleotides, the CDR3 is TGTGCCAGCAGCCGACGAGCCAGCCGGGACACTGGTAGCTCCTACAATGAGCAGTTCTTC. This encodes CASSRRASRDTGSSYNEQFF.

This clone is classed as medium-sized. The CDR3 bases are TGTGCCAGCAGCGCTCGTCCAAACAGGGGTCGTGGAGAAAAACTGTTTTTT. Translated: CASSARPNRGRGEKLFF. The chain joins TRBV11-1 to TRBJ1-4; TRBD1 agrees at 7 bases. CDR1 and CDR2 from the germline V gene are SGHAT and FQDESV (reference sequence). V gave up 5 bases and J gave up 8 bases; unmatched junction bases: 17. The CDR3 loop spans 17 amino acids.

Relative to its sample, this clone is medium-sized (0.01 to 0.1%). This chain uses TRBV5-4 with TRBJ1-1; unclear D gene. V lost 4 bases, J lost 7 bases, and 14 bases lay in between. Germline V gene data show CDR1 as SGHNT and CDR2 as YYREEE (reference sequence). The CDR3 runs 13 residues. CDR3 residues: CASSLLVGSEAFF. The CDR3 DNA is TGTGCCAGCAGCCTCTTGGTGGGGAGTGAAGCTTTCTTT.

Judged by abundance, this clone is medium-sized. The CDR3 here is CASSFRGPAFF. In DNA, the CDR3 is TGTGCCAGCAGCTTCAGGGGCCCCGCTTTCTTT. The rearrangement joins TRBV7-9 to TRBJ1-1; a possible D gene is TRBD1 (6 bases). With 3 bases removed from V and 11 bases from J, the gap between germline ends came to 10 bases. CDR1 and CDR2 (germline): SEHNR, FQNEAQ (reference sequence). CDR3 length equals 11 residues.

This clone came up once. At one end, the junction sequence differs from germline, possibly due to a read error. CDR3 sequence: CASSPPPQRGATIAKNIQYF. The CDR3 nucleotides are TGTGCTAGCAGCCCCCCCCCTCAGCGGGGGGCCACTATAGCCAAAAACATTCAGTACTTC. The chain uses TRBV7-7 and TRBJ2-4; 9 bases are shared with TRBD2. Germline V gene sequence: CDR1 SSHAT, CDR2 FNYEAQ (reference sequence). The CDR3 spans 20 residues.